One and the same sample provided the 3 T cell receptor beta chains below, sequenced in a study of cytomegalovirus exposure and HLA in healthy donors. The PCR had 60 Vbeta and 13 Jbeta primers. Method: immunoSEQ multiplex PCR; TCRdb's copy keeps in-frame clones and lacks some. The table lists over 75,000 clones, with less than 0.6% in the top ten. The specimen was PBMCs. The origin of the receptors is a man aged 45 to 65 in good health and CMV-seronegative.

The chain has TRBV11-2 and TRBJ1-2; D might be TRBD1 (6 bases). Between the trimmed V and J ends, which lost 4 bases and 2 bases, there was a span of 11 bases. Germline V gene data show CDR1 as SGHAT and CDR2 as FQNNGV. The CDR3 has 14 residues. The CDR3 protein is CASSSLDSNYGYTF. CDR3 DNA sequence: TGTGCCAGCAGCTCACTGGACAGCAACTATGGCTACACCTTC.

The chain carries TRBV9 and TRBJ2-7, with D possibly being TRBD1 (6 bases). Deletions cut 1 base from V and 2 bases from J, with 13 bases between. Germline CDR1 and CDR2: SGDLS and YYNGEE. CDR3 length equals 15 residues. The CDR3 protein is CASSVSGQLAYEQYF. The DNA of the CDR3 is TGTGCCAGCAGCGTATCCGGACAGCTCGCCTACGAGCAGTACTTC.

The chain employs TRBV7-3 and TRBJ2-4; 8 nucleotides align to TRBD1. This CDR3 has 14 residues. Germline CDR1 reads SGHTA; CDR2 reads FQGTGA. V shed 4 bases, J shed 8 bases, and the junction held 7 bases outside the gene matches. CDR3 protein: CASSSRTGRYIQYF. DNA of the CDR3: TGTGCCAGCAGCTCACGGACAGGGAGGTACATTCAGTACTTC.